The sequence of this T cell receptor beta chain was determined in a study of shared clonotypes between healthy human individuals. Study in general: Participating donors consisted of two women and a few men aged 18 to 49.

Points on this clone: Its target is not known.

The CDR3 has 16 residues. V was pared by 4 bases and J by 4 bases, with 11 bases of the junction left unmatched. Germline CDR1 reads MDHEN; CDR2 reads SYDVKM. Here immunoSEQ multiplex PCR was the method, and the copy in TCRdb shows in-frame clones only, minus some. The table records some 2,500,000 clones, 85% to 95% of them present only once. Notes on the study in general: Relative to memory subsets, naive subsets generally showed larger estimated richness. In a handful of donors, approximately 5% of naive CD4 clonotypes appeared in common. Donor clonotype sharing was expected to depend on sequencing depth.

The V and J genes are TRBV28 and TRBJ2-7; 9 bases are shared with TRBD1. The TCR originated in a young man in good health. Some clones in this sample may be carry-over from other donors' samples. The sequencing input was naive CD4+ T cells from PBMCs. Noted subset: CD45RA+ positively selected. The CDR3 sequence: CASSWNQKTGGYEQYF. The CDR3 bases are TGTGCCAGCAGTTGGAACCAAAAGACAGGGGGATACGAGCAGTACTTC. Complete variable domain (other parts from reference TRBV28 and TRBJ2-7): DVKVTQSSRYLVKRTGEKVFLECVQDMDHENMFWYRQDPGLGLRLIYFSYDVKMKEKGDIPEGYSVSREKKERFSLILESASTNQTSMYLCASSWNQKTGGYEQYFGPGTRLTVT.